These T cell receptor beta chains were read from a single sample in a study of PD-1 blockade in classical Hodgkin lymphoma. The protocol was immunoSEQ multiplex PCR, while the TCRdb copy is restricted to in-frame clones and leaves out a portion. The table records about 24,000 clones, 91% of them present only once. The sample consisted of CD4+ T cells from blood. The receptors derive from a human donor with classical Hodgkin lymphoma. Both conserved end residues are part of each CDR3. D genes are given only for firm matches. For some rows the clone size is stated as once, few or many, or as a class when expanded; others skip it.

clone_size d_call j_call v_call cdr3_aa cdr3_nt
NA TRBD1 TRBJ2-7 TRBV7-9 CASSSDKQGDRGYEQYF TGTGCCAGCAGCTCAGATAAGCAAGGGGACAGGGGTTACGAGCAGTACTTC
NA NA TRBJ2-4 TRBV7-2 CASSLGGPLLSRNIQYF TGTGCCAGCAGCCTCGGGGGGCCCCTTCTTTCGAGAAACATTCAGTACTTC
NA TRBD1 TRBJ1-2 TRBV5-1 CASSLAGQGSYGYTF TGCGCCAGCAGCTTGGCAGGACAGGGGTCCTATGGCTACACCTTC
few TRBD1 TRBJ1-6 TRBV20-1 CGAGGNSPLHF TGCGGGGCAGGGGGAAATTCACCCCTCCACTTT
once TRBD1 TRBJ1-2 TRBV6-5 CASSFLRDRSYGYTF TGTGCCAGCAGTTTCCTCCGGGACAGAAGCTATGGCTACACCTTC
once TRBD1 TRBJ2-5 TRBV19 CASNRGPEETQYF TGTGCCAGTAATAGGGGGCCAGAAGAGACCCAGTACTTC
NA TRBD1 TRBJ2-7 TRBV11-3 CASSRGDRAYEQYF TGTGCCAGCAGCCGCGGGGACAGGGCCTACGAGCAGTACTTC
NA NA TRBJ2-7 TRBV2 CATYSSGTGSYEQYF TGTGCCACCTACTCTTCCGGGACGGGCTCCTACGAGCAGTACTTC
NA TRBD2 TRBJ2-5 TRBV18 CASSPGLAGVNTQYF TGTGCCAGCTCACCTGGACTAGCGGGTGTTAATACCCAGTACTTC
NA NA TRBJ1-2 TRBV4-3 CASSQRGQGSNYGYTF TGCGCCAGCAGCCAGCGCGGGCAGGGATCTAACTATGGCTACACCTTC
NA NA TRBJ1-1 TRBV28 CASSLYAGANTEAFF TGTGCCAGCAGTTTATATGCGGGCGCGAACACTGAAGCTTTCTTT
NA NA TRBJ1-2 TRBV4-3 CASSQEEGGAGGYTF TGCGCCAGCAGCCAAGAGGAGGGGGGTGCAGGAGGCTACACCTTC
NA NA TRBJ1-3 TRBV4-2 CASSQERDTHSGNTIYF TGTGCCAGCAGCCAAGAACGGGATACCCACTCTGGAAACACCATATATTTT
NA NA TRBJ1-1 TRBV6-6 CGSGVGNTEAFF TGTGGGAGTGGGGTAGGGAACACTGAAGCTTTCTTT
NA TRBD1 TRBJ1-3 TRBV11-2 CASSSTGGLRNTIYF TGTGCCAGCAGCTCGACAGGGGGCCTTAGAAACACCATATATTTT
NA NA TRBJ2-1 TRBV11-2 CASSPSGGQFF TGTGCCAGCAGCCCCAGCGGAGGGCAGTTCTTC
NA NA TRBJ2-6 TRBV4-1 CASSRAGRPSGANVLTF TGCGCCAGCAGCCGCGCCGGACGGCCCTCTGGGGCCAACGTCCTGACTTTC
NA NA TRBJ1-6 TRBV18 CASSPLRSSYNSPLHF TGTGCCAGCTCACCACTTAGGAGCTCCTATAATTCACCCCTCCACTTT
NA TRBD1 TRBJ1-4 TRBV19 CASSMGIGQGLSQKLFF TGTGCCAGTAGTATGGGAATCGGACAGGGGCTAAGTCAAAAACTGTTTTTT
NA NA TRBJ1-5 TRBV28 CASSQSSQNSNQPQHF TGTGCCAGCAGTCAATCTTCGCAGAATAGCAATCAGCCCCAGCATTTT
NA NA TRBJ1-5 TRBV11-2 CASSLGVGIQHF TGTGCCAGCAGCTTAGGGGTCGGGATACAGCATTTT
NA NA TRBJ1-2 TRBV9 CASSVALGQGLYGYTF TGTGCCAGCAGCGTAGCGTTAGGGCAGGGCCTCTATGGCTACACCTTC
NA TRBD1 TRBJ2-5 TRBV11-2 CASSHTGGRGREETQYF TGTGCCAGCAGCCACACCGGCGGCAGGGGGCGAGAAGAGACCCAGTACTTC
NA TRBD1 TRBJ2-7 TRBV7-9 CASSLPGQGVYF TGTGCCAGCAGCTTACCGGGACAGGGAGTCTACTTC
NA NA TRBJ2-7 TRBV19 CASSTTQGYEQYF TGTGCCAGTAGTACGACACAGGGCTACGAGCAGTACTTC
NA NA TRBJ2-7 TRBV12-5 CASGLRDTSYEQYF TGTGCTAGTGGTTTAAGGGACACCTCCTACGAGCAGTACTTC
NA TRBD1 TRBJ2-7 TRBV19 CASSTAGGVLYEQYF TGTGCCAGTAGTACTGCAGGGGGCGTTTTGTACGAGCAGTACTTC
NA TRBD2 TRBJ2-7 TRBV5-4 CASRSGTSLEQYF TGTGCCAGCCGCTCAGGGACTAGCCTCGAGCAGTACTTC
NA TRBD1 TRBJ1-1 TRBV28 CASSLLHRGGRTEAFF TGTGCCAGCAGTTTACTGCACAGGGGAGGTCGCACTGAAGCTTTCTTT
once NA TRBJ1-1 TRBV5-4 CASSLEQGREAFF TGTGCCAGCAGCTTGGAGCAGGGCAGAGAAGCTTTCTTT
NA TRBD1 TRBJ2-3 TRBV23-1 CASSPPGQVGISTDTQYF TGCGCCAGCAGTCCACCGGGACAGGTCGGCATTAGCACAGATACGCAGTATTTT
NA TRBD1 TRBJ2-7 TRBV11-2 CASSGGQGAYEQYF TGTGCCAGCAGCGGAGGACAGGGGGCCTACGAGCAGTACTTC
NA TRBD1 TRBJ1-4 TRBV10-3 CATRQGENEKLFF TGTGCCACGAGACAGGGAGAAAATGAAAAACTGTTTTTT
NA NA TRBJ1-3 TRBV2 CATGQISGNTIYF TGTGCCACCGGACAGATCTCTGGAAACACCATATATTTT
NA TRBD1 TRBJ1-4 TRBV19 CAGDREDGKLFF TGTGCCGGGGACAGGGAGGACGGAAAACTGTTTTTT
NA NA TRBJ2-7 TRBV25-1 CASSAGVRYEQYF TGTGCCAGCAGTGCAGGGGTGCGGTACGAGCAGTACTTC
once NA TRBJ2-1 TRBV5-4 CASSLAGRQLFF TGTGCCAGCAGCTTGGCCGGCAGGCAATTGTTCTTC
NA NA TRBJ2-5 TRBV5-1 CASSLALGGVGTQYF TGCGCCAGCAGCTTGGCCTTGGGCGGGGTCGGGACCCAGTACTTC
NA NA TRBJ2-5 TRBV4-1 CASSQALERSRRGRQETQYF TGCGCCAGCAGCCAAGCCCTCGAACGGTCGCGCCGAGGGCGCCAAGAGACCCAGTACTTC
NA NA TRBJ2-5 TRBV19 CASSITLLGGETQYF TGTGCCAGTAGTATTACCCTACTGGGGGGAGAGACCCAGTACTTC
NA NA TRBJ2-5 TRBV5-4 CASSLGLTTNF TGTGCCAGCAGCTTGGGACTAACGACTAACTTC
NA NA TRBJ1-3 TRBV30 CAWSSDNTIYF TGTGCCTGGAGCTCCGATAACACCATATATTTT
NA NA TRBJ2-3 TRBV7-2 CASSLMADTQYF TGTGCCAGCAGCTTAATGGCAGATACGCAGTATTTT
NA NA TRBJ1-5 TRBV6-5 CASSYSGRNQPQHF TGTGCCAGCAGTTACTCGGGCCGCAATCAGCCCCAGCATTTT
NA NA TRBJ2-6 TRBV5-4 CASSLLGANVLTF TGTGCCAGCAGCTTGCTTGGGGCCAACGTCCTGACTTTC
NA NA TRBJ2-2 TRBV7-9 CASSLNTGELFF TGTGCCAGCAGCCTCAACACCGGGGAGCTGTTTTTT
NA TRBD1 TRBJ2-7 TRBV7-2 CASSPRQGAYEQYF TGTGCCAGCAGCCCGAGACAGGGGGCCTACGAGCAGTACTTC